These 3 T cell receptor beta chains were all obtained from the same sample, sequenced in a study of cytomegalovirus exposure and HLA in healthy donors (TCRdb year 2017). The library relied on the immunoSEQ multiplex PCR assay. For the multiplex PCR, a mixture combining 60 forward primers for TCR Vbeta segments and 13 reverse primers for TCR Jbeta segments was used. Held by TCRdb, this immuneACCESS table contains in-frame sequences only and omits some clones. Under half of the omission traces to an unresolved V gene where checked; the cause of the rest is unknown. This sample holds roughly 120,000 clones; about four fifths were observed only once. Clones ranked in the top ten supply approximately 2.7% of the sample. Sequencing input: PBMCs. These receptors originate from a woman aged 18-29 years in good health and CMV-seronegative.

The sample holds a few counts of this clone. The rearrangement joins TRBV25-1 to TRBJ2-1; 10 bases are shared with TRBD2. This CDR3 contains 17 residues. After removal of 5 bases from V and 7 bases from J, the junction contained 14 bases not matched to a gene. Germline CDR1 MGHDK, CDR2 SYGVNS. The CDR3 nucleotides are TGTGCCAGCAGTAATTCTGGGCTAGCGGGGGCTGAGAATGAGCAGTTCTTC. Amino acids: CASSNSGLAGAENEQFF.

The CDR3 here is CASGGWEDTEAFF. In DNA form, the CDR3 reads TGTGCCAGCGGGGGTTGGGAGGACACTGAAGCTTTCTTT. The V and J genes are TRBV28 and TRBJ1-1; possible D gene TRBD1, 5 bases. CDR1 and CDR2 (germline): MDHEN, SYDVKM. V lost 8 bases and J 3 bases, leaving 13 bases between the germline ends. This CDR3 contains 13 residues.

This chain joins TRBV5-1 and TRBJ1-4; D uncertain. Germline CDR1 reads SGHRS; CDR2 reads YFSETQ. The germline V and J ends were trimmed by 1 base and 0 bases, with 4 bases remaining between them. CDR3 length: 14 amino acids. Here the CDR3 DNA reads TGCGCCAGCAGCTTGACAGCAACTAATGAAAAACTGTTTTTT. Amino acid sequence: CASSLTATNEKLFF.